This T cell receptor beta chain was identified during a study of blood T cells in healthy people across ages. Study-wide points: Aged donors had fewer naive CD4+ cells and lower diversity than long-lived donors. Per million T cells, TCR beta diversity dropped roughly linearly as age increased.

The CDR3 covers 15 residues. V was pared by 1 base and J by 0 bases, with 8 bases between. Germline-derived CDR1 and CDR2 are SGHTA and FQGNSA. The authors ran a second PCR of 7 to 11 cycles using a sample-barcoded 5' primer and a J-beta primer mix. CDR3-containing paired-end reads numbered at least 3 million in each sample. In TCRdb, the 5' RACE reads were re-called with MiXCR into one record per CDR3 protein. Of under 2,000,000 distinct CDR3 sequences listed, 40% to 55% are singletons. To note about this clonotype: What it binds is not known.

Per individual sample, total RNA of at least 6 micrograms was extracted. The clonotype was recovered from a woman between 35 and 50 years old in good health. The sequenced sample was blood. The chain couples TRBV7-2 to TRBJ2-3; D might be TRBD1 or TRBD2, each matching 5 bases. The CDR3 sequence: CASSLGGWSTDTQYF. The CDR3 bases are TGTGCCAGCAGCTTAGGGGGGTGGAGCACAGATACGCAGTATTTT.